Given below is one T cell receptor beta chain in context. The sample originates from a study of blood T cell repertoires in COVID-19. CDR1 and CDR2 from the germline V gene are SNHLY and FYNNEI. The junction had 0 bases not matched to a gene; V was cut back by 6 bases and J by 3 bases. The CDR3 totals 13 residues. TCRdb's table, derived via immunoSEQ multiplex PCR, lists solely in-frame clones and lacks some. The table shows around 100,000 clones, with about 87% occurring only once. The receptor comes from a woman in her 50s with acute or convalescent COVID-19. Input material: peripheral blood. This chain connects TRBV2 to TRBJ2-1, with 9 positions matching TRBD1. The CDR3 loop is CASRDRGYNEQFF. In DNA, the CDR3 is TGTGCCAGCAGGGACAGGGGCTACAATGAGCAGTTCTTC.